Listed here is a single T cell receptor (beta chain). Its antigen is currently unknown. The sample is drawn from a study of vaccination and CD4 T cells after COVID-19. Looking at the study overall: The stimulating agents, overlapping spike peptides, came from SARS-CoV-2, HCoV-NL63, HCoV-OC43 and HCoV-229E.

Germline assignment: CDR1 SEHNR and CDR2 FQNEAQ (reference sequence). The CDR3 consists of 15 residues. The J segment lost 3 bases and the V segment lost 1 base, leaving 2 bases of the junction unmatched. The Oncomine TCR Beta short-read assay generated sequence data from the DNA of cultured CD4+ T cells. TCRdb independently ran MiXCR on the PCR reads; one entry per CDR3 protein. Found here are 2,300 or so distinct CDR3 sequences, approximately 40% of them singletons; the top ten hold approximately 78%. The treatment was: approximately 9-day PBMC culture with coronavirus spike peptide pools or control peptides (ViraFEST assay). It was before the COVID-19 pandemic (2011-2018) that the unexposed donor's CD4+ T cells were collected.

Sequencing input: CD4+ T cells from blood, cultured in vitro. The receptor comes from a human donor in good health. The genes are TRBV7-9 and TRBJ2-1, with 8 bases lining up with TRBD2. The DNA of the CDR3 is TGTGCCAGCAGCTTAGACGGGGGGGGCTACAATGAGCAGTTCTTC. Its protein product is CASSLDGGGYNEQFF.